The source of this TCR beta chain is a study of blood T cells in healthy people across ages. Study conclusions and caveats: Unsorted PBMC material precluded a definitive naive versus antigen-experienced comparison. Among long-lived donors, naive CD4+ cells were more numerous and diversity higher than in aged donors.

The CDR3 has 15 residues. Trimming removed 1 base at V and 1 base at J, with 10 bases between. Germline V CDR1 and CDR2: SQVTM, ANQGSEA. Primed by a sample-barcoded 5' primer and a J-beta primer mix, a second PCR proceeded for 7 to 11 cycles. A single record per CDR3 protein comes from TCRdb applying MiXCR to the 5' RACE reads. In the table there are roughly 1.6 million distinct CDR3 sequences, roughly a third of which are singletons. This clonotype was observed a handful of times. Antigen unknown. The sequencing sample was made of blood. The sequence derives from a woman between 25 and 40 years old in good health. The chain carries TRBV29-1 and TRBJ2-2; D remains ambiguous. The DNA of the CDR3 is TGCAGCGTTGAAGGCGGCCATTTGAACACCGGGGAGCTGTTTTTT. Its protein product is CSVEGGHLNTGELFF.